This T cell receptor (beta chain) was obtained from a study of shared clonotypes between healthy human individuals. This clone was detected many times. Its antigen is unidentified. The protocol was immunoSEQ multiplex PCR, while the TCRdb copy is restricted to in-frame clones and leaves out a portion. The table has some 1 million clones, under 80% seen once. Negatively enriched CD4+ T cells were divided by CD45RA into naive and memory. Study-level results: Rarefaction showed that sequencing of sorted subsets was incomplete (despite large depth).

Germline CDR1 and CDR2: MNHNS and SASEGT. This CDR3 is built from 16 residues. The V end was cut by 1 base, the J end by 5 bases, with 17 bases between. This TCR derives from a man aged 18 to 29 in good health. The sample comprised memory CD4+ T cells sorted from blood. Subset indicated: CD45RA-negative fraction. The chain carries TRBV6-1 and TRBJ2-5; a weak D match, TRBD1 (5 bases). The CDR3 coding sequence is TGTGCCAGCAGTGAAGGTTGGCAGGGTAGCCGGGAGACCCAGTACTTC. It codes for CASSEGWQGSRETQYF.